One sample yielded the 2 T cell receptor beta chains listed below, sequenced in a study of blood T cells in healthy people across ages. PCR was performed a second time for about 7 to 12 cycles using a sample-barcoded 5' primer and a J-beta primer mix. TCRdb called the 5' RACE reads again in MiXCR, with one record for every CDR3 protein. The sample yields approximately 490,000 distinct CDR3 sequences, 24% seen once. These data were also reused for a study on T cells of mothers and their children.

Sequencing was performed on blood. These TCRs come from a boy between 10 and 17 years old in good health.

The J gene is TRBJ2-1, the V gene TRBV15, with 9 bases fitting TRBD1. This CDR3 has 16 residues. Germline V gene sequence: CDR1 LNHNV, CDR2 YYDKDF (reference sequence). V was pared by 2 bases and J by 0 bases, with 2 bases of the junction left unmatched. CDR3 region: CATSRSTGGSYNEQFF. CDR3 nucleotide sequence: TGTGCCACCAGCAGATCGACAGGGGGCTCCTACAATGAGCAGTTCTTC.

This chain uses TRBV4-3 with TRBJ2-1; 11 bases are shared with TRBD2. Trimming at V came to 0 bases and at J to 7 bases, leaving 5 bases not matched to a gene. CDR1 is LGHNA, CDR2 YSLEER, per germline. The CDR3 has 16 amino acids. CDR3 residues: CASSQDWLAGGNEQFF. The CDR3, as DNA: TGCGCCAGCAGCCAAGATTGGCTAGCGGGAGGAAATGAGCAGTTCTTC.